This T cell receptor beta chain was obtained from a study of blood T cells in healthy people across ages. This clonotype came up a few times. The antigen remains unidentified. Losses at the gene ends were 7 bases for V and 7 bases for J; bases not matched to a gene: 7. This CDR3 comprises 13 residues. Germline V gene data show CDR1 as SQVTM and CDR2 as ANQGSEA. Alongside a J-beta primer mix, a sample-barcoded 5' primer served in a second PCR lasting about 6 to 11 cycles. Per sample, CDR3-containing paired-end reads numbered at least 3 million. MiXCR, run by TCRdb on the 5' RACE reads, gives a single entry per CDR3 protein. This sample has fewer than 800,000 distinct CDR3 sequences; under 25% occur once, and the top ten carry under 4%. Points from the study as a whole: Long-lived donors exceeded aged donors in naive CD4+ cells and diversity. The authors considered diversity estimates from one million T cells to be underestimates. Donor CMV infection status was unknown, possibly confounding age-related changes in expanded clonotypes.

Sequenced input: blood. The chain uses TRBV29-1 and TRBJ1-6; 7 nucleotides align to TRBD1. The source of this sequence is a man between 65 and 80 years old in good health. CDR3 sequence (DNA): TGCAGCGCCCGGGACAGTCTAAATTCACCCCTCCACTTT. Translated, it gives CSARDSLNSPLHF.